This TCR beta chain appears in the sequencing data of a study of memory B cells and T cells in multiple sclerosis. This table comes from immunoSEQ multiplex PCR, and its TCRdb copy is limited to in-frame clones, with some not included. The repertoire includes about 12,000 clones, 84% of them detected once, and 2.8% sits in the top ten. After removal of 5 bases from V and 0 bases from J, the junction contained 3 bases not matched to a gene. The germline V gene encodes CDR1 MDHEN and CDR2 SYDVKM. The CDR3 has 15 residues. Study-wide findings and caveats: Compartments had unequal clone-set sizes, affecting shared clonotype counts.

Separate sequencing covered autoproliferating (CFSE-dim) and non-proliferating (CFSE-high) T cells from stimulus-free culture. Pooled replicate wells came from approximately 51 million CFSE-labeled PBMCs cultured less than eight days without stimulus. The PBMCs received 0.4 to 0.65 uM CFSE and serum-free culture with no added stimuli. Notes on this clone: Its antigen is currently unknown.

This clonotype was obtained from a human donor with multiple sclerosis. V is TRBV28 and J is TRBJ2-1, with TRBD2 identical over 8 bases. Input material: PBMCs from blood kept in culture. CDR3 amino acids: CASSAGTSSYNEQFF. CDR3 coding DNA: TGTGCCAGCAGTGCCGGGACTAGCTCCTACAATGAGCAGTTCTTC.